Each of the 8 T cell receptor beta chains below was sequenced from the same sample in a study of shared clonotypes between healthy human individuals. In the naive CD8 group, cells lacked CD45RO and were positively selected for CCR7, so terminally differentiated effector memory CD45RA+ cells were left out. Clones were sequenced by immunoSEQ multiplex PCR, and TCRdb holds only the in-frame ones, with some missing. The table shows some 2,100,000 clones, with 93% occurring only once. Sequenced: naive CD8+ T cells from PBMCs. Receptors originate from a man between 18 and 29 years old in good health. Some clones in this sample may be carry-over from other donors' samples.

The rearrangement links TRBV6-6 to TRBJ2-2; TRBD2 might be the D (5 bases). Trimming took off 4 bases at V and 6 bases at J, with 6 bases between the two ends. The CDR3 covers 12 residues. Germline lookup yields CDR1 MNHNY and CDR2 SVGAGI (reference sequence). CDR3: CASSWRSGELFF. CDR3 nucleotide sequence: TGTGCCAGCAGTTGGAGGTCCGGGGAGCTGTTTTTT.

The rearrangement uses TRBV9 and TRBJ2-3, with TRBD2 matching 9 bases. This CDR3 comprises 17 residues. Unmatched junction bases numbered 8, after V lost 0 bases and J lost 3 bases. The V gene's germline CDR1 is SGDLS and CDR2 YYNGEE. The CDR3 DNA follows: TGTGCCAGCAGCGTAGAGGGTAGCGGGAGTGGTACAGATACGCAGTATTTT. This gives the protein CASSVEGSGSGTDTQYF.

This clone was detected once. The CDR3 loop is CASSLDPPGEQFF. The DNA of the CDR3 is TGTGCCAGCAGCTTAGATCCCCCAGGAGAGCAGTTCTTC. The chain is built from TRBV7-9 and TRBJ2-1; D gene unclear. Germline V gives CDR1 SEHNR, CDR2 FQNEAQ (reference sequence). This CDR3 region has 13 residues. V was trimmed by 1 base and J by 10 bases, leaving 11 bases between them.

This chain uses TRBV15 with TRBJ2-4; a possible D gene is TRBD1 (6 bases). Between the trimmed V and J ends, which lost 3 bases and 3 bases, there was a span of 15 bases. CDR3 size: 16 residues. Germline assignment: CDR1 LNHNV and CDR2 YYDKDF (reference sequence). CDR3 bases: TGTGCCACCAGCAGGTCGGGACATCTAAGCAAAAACATTCAGTACTTC. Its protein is CATSRSGHLSKNIQYF.

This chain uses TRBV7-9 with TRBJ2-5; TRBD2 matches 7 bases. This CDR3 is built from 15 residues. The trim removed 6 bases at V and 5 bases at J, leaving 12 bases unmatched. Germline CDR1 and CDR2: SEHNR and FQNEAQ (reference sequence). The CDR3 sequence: CASSASREVRETQYF. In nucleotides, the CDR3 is TGTGCCAGCAGTGCTTCCCGGGAGGTCCGGGAGACCCAGTACTTC.

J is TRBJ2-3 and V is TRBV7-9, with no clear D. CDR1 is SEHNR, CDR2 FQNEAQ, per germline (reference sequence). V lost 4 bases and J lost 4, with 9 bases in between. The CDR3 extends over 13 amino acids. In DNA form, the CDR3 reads TGTGCCAGCAGCTCCGAGCCCCCAGATACGCAGTATTTT. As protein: CASSSEPPDTQYF. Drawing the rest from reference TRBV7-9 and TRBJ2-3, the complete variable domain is DTGVSQNPRHKITKRGQNVTFRCDPISEHNRLYWYRQTLGQGPEFLTYFQNEAQLEKSRLLSDRFSAERPKGSFSTLEIQRTEQGDSAMYLCASSSEPPDTQYFGPGTRLTVL.

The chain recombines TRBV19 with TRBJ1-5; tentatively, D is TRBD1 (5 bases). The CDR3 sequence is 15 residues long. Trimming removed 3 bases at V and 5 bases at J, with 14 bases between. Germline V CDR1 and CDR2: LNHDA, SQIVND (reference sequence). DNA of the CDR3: TGTGCCAGTAGTATCGAGGGGCAGGGCGATCAGCCCCAGCATTTT. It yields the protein CASSIEGQGDQPQHF. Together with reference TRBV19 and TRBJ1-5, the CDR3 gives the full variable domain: DGGITQSPKYLFRKEGQNVTLSCEQNLNHDAMYWYRQDPGQGLRLIYYSQIVNDFQKGDIAEGYSVSREKKESFPLTVTSAQKNPTAFYLCASSIEGQGDQPQHFGDGTRLSIL.

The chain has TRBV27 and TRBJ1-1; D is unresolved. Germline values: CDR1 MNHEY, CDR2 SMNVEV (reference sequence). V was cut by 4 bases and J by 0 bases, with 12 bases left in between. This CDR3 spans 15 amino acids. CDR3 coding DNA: TGTGCCAGCAGTTCTCGACGGTCCATGAACACTGAAGCTTTCTTT. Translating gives CASSSRRSMNTEAFF.